The 5 T cell receptor beta chains listed next were all sequenced from one sample in a study of post-analysis software for immune sequencing data (dated by TCRdb to 2014 to 2015). Study-wide conclusions, independent of this receptor: Significantly higher frequencies in patients than in controls were found for five TRBV segments, including TRBV5-6, TRBV5-1 and TRBV20-1.

No antigen is known for these receptors. Receptor amplification or capture employed PCR. The sequencing machine was an Illumina HiSeq 2500. To reduce PCR and sequencing biases, unique molecular identifiers were incorporated into the TCR beta cDNA libraries. Using fastp trimming at Q25 and MiXCR clonotype assembly, TCRdb reanalyzed the public sequencing data and kept in-frame beta chains. Entries that share a CDR3 protein sequence are merged under the most common genes and DNA. The sample profile shows about 770,000 distinct CDR3 sequences; around 46% of them were found once. Approximately 5% of the sample lies in the top ten. Sample: blood. The origin of the receptors is a girl between 10 and 17 years old with multiple sclerosis.

The sample holds one count of this clonotype. The chain joins TRBV20-1 to TRBJ2-7; 10 bases map to TRBD2. Germline V CDR1 and CDR2: DFQATT, SNEGSKA (reference sequence). V lost 7 bases, J lost 7 bases, and 10 bases stayed unmatched. CDR3 size: 13 residues. The CDR3 bases are TGCAGTGTTAGTGGACTAGCGGCTAGGGAGCAGTACTTC. This gives the protein CSVSGLAAREQYF.

The chain recombines TRBV19 with TRBJ2-3; 8 bases line up with TRBD2. The germline V gene has CDR1 LNHDA and CDR2 SQIVND (reference sequence). With V trimmed by 3 bases and J by 4 bases, 9 bases remained unmatched. The CDR3 extends over 16 amino acids. The CDR3 region has the DNA TGTGCCAGTAGTATGGGCAGCGGGAGATTTCCAGATACGCAGTATTTT. Its translation is CASSMGSGRFPDTQYF.

The chain carries TRBV7-2 and TRBJ2-4, with D tentatively TRBD2 (5 bases). The J call is uncertain, as TRBJ2-7 better fits the DNA end. Germline CDR1 SGHTA, CDR2 FQGNSA. CDR3 size: 14 residues. DNA for the CDR3: TGTGCCAGCAGCGGTGCGCGGCTAGCCCACGAGCAGTACTTC. It translates to CASSGARLAHEQYF.

V gene TRBV20-1 combines with J gene TRBJ2-2; D is ambiguous. The CDR3 extends over 13 amino acids. The germline V and J ends were trimmed by 5 bases and 4 bases, with 11 bases remaining between them. The germline V gene encodes CDR1 DFQATT and CDR2 SNEGSKA (reference sequence). CDR3 coding DNA: TGCAGTGCTGACCCGACGGGCACCGGGGAGCTGTTTTTT. It specifies CSADPTGTGELFF.

This clonotype appeared a few times. V gene TRBV12-3 or TRBV12-4 combines with J gene TRBJ2-3; the D is unclear. The CDR3 is 15 residues long. V was cut by 6 bases and J by 1 base, with 14 bases left in between. The CDR3 is CASSQEGLRTDTQYF. CDR3 in DNA: TGTGCCAGCAGCCAAGAAGGGCTTCGCACAGATACGCAGTATTTT.